The TCR beta chain described here comes from a study of cytomegalovirus exposure and HLA in healthy donors. Study findings and constraints: Among TCR beta chains, those listed as cytomegalovirus-associated numbered some 170. Later work found most CMV-associated TCR beta chains apparently HLA-restricted. Later analysis identified a missense DCLRE1C variant that was linked to TCR beta V- and J-gene trimming.

This clone was counted a single time. Its target is not known. Primers: 60 Vbeta forward and 13 Jbeta reverse. Generated by immunoSEQ multiplex PCR, the TCRdb table keeps only in-frame clones and is missing some. Of 100,000 to 140,000 clones in the sample, roughly 72% were seen once. The CDR3 has 16 amino acids. Deletions cut 2 bases from V and 0 bases from J, with 11 bases between. In germline, CDR1 is MDHEN, CDR2 SYDVKM. Specimen: PBMCs. This sequence was found in a man younger than 40 in good health and CMV-seronegative. The chain recombines TRBV28 with TRBJ1-3; D ambiguous. CDR3 coding DNA: TGTGCCAGCAGTTTAGTTTCTCCTAACTCTGGAAACACCATATATTTT. It specifies CASSLVSPNSGNTIYF.